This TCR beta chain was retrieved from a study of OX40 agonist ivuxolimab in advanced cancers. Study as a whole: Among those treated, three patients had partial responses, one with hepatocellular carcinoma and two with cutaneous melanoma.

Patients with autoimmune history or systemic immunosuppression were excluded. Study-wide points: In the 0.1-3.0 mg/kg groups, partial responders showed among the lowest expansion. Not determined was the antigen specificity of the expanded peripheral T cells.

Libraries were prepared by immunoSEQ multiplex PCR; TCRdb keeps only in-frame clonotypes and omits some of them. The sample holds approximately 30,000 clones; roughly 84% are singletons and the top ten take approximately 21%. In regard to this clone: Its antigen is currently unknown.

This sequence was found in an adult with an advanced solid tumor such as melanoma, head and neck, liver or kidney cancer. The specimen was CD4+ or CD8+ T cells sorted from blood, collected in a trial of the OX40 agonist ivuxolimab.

For the CDR3, the DNA is TGTGCCAGCACGAGCTCCTACAATGAGCAGTTCTTC. Its translation: CASTSSYNEQFF. V usage is TRBV7-9 and J usage is TRBJ2-1, with D hard to call. The CDR3 sequence is 12 residues long. V was cut by 7 bases and J by 0 bases, with 4 bases left in between. Germline V gene sequence: CDR1 SEHNR, CDR2 FQNEAQ (reference sequence).